The 23 T cell receptor beta chains presented below share a single source sample, sequenced in a study of blood T cell repertoires in COVID-19. TCRdb's table, derived via immunoSEQ multiplex PCR, lists solely in-frame clones and lacks some. The table shows about 99,000 clones, with roughly 89% occurring only once. Input material: peripheral blood. These receptors all come from a man between 70 and 80 years old with active or convalescent COVID-19.

V and J are TRBV5-6 and TRBJ2-3, with TRBD2 identical over 10 bases. Trimming took 5 bases from V and 1 from J; bases not matched to a gene: 7. Germline V gene sequence: CDR1 SGHDT, CDR2 YYEEEE. The CDR3 contains 16 residues. DNA for the CDR3: TGTGCCAGCAGAAAGCGGGGGGGCACAGGCACAGATACGCAGTATTTT. Translation gives CASRKRGGTGTDTQYF.

The V gene is TRBV28, the J gene TRBJ1-2; D gene unclear. The CDR3 is 11 amino acids. V lost 8 bases and J lost 8, with 12 bases in between. Looked up from germline, CDR1 is MDHEN and CDR2 is SYDVKM. The CDR3 loop is CASRGPGGYTF. DNA for the CDR3: TGTGCCAGCCGCGGACCGGGGGGCTACACCTTC.

The CDR3 DNA sequence: TGTGCCTGGGGACAGGGAGGCACTGAAGCTTTCTTT. This translates into CAWGQGGTEAFF. V usage is TRBV30 and J usage is TRBJ1-1; 8 positions match TRBD1. Per germline, CDR1 GTSNPN and CDR2 SVGIG (reference sequence). The V segment lost 5 bases and the J segment 4 bases; nucleotides outside the gene matches: 3. This CDR3 region has 12 residues.

The chain uses TRBV2 and TRBJ1-2; 8 nucleotides line up with TRBD1. Looked up from germline, CDR1 is SNHLY and CDR2 is FYNNEI. This CDR3 is 13 amino acids long. V was clipped by 6 bases and J by 7 bases; unmatched bases: 7. The DNA of the CDR3 is TGTGCCAGCAGCGGACAGGGAATCGGTGGCTACACCTTC. This sequence encodes CASSGQGIGGYTF.

This clone showed up just once. The chain carries TRBV7-8 and TRBJ1-1, with 8 bases that match TRBD1. Germline CDR1 and CDR2: SGHVS and FQNEAQ. The CDR3 contains 16 residues. V was pared by 4 bases and J by 1 base, with 8 bases of the junction left unmatched. The CDR3 protein is CASSSDRVGGNTEAFF. CDR3 DNA sequence: TGTGCCAGCAGCTCGGACAGGGTTGGGGGGAACACTGAAGCTTTCTTT. Supplemented by reference TRBV7-8 and TRBJ1-1, the full variable domain reads GAGVSQSPRYKVAKRGQDVALRCDPISGHVSLFWYQQALGQGPEFLTYFQNEAQLDKSGLPSDRFFAERPEGSVSTLKIQRTQQEDSAVYLCASSSDRVGGNTEAFFGQGTRLTVV.

This clone has only one observation. J is TRBJ1-6 and V is TRBV6-6; 7 bases are a match to TRBD1. The CDR3 covers 15 residues. Germline V gene lookup returns CDR1 MNHNY and CDR2 SVGAGI (reference sequence). V lost 2 bases and J lost 4; bases outside the gene matches: 2. CDR3 sequence (DNA): TGTGCCAGCAGTTACGGACAGGATTATAATTCACCCCTCCACTTT. Translation: CASSYGQDYNSPLHF.

The chain employs TRBV9 and TRBJ2-1; TRBD1 aligns across 7 bases. CDR3 length: 15 amino acids. V lost 0 bases, J lost 1 base, and 1 base stayed unmatched. Germline loops: CDR1 SGDLS, CDR2 YYNGEE. The CDR3 loop is CASSVGTGSYNEQFF. The CDR3 coding sequence is TGTGCCAGCAGCGTAGGGACAGGTTCCTACAATGAGCAGTTCTTC. The full variable domain, completed using reference TRBV9 and TRBJ2-1, is DSGVTQTPKHLITATGQRVTLRCSPRSGDLSVYWYQQSLDQGLQFLIQYYNGEERAKGNILERFSAQQFPDLHSELNLSSLELGDSALYFCASSVGTGSYNEQFFGPGTRLTVL.

This clone was observed once. The rearrangement joins TRBV10-3 to TRBJ1-5; D unresolved. Germline V gene sequence: CDR1 ENHRY, CDR2 SYGVKD. V was trimmed by 11 bases and J by 0 bases, leaving 23 bases between them. The CDR3 has 17 amino acids. CDR3 residues: CAAFYYGRGYSNQPQHF. As DNA, the CDR3 is TGTGCCGCTTTCTATTACGGGAGAGGTTATAGCAATCAGCCCCAGCATTTT.

This chain links TRBV2 with TRBJ1-2, with unresolved D. With 4 bases removed from V and 1 base from J, the gap between germline ends came to 10 bases. CDR1 and CDR2 (germline): SNHLY, FYNNEI. CDR3 length equals 14 residues. The CDR3: CASSGEVINYGYTF. Written as DNA, the CDR3 is TGTGCCAGCAGTGGAGAAGTCATTAACTATGGCTACACCTTC.

In nucleotides, the CDR3 is TGTGCCAGCAGCTCACGACTAGCGGGGGGGAGCACAGATACGCAGTATTTT. Its protein is CASSSRLAGGSTDTQYF. The chain carries TRBV5-5 and TRBJ2-3; 14 bases map to TRBD2. Germline V CDR1 and CDR2: SGHKS, YYEKEE (reference sequence). Trimming cost V 3 bases and J 0 bases; bases outside gene matches: 3. This CDR3 has 17 residues.

V usage is TRBV18 and J usage is TRBJ1-1; D not certain. The CDR3 covers 13 residues. V was clipped by 5 bases and J by 6 bases, with 13 bases between them. CDR1 is KGHSH and CDR2 is LQKENI in the germline V gene. The CDR3 coding sequence is TGTGCCAGCTCATCTACAGCCGCCGCTGAAGCTTTCTTT. Amino acids: CASSSTAAAEAFF.

The V call is TRBV27, the J call TRBJ2-3, with 10 bases fitting TRBD1. Germline V gene sequence: CDR1 MNHEY, CDR2 SMNVEV (reference sequence). The V segment lost 4 bases and the J segment 2 bases; nucleotides outside the gene matches: 6. The CDR3 sequence is 16 residues long. CDR3 protein: CASSSGQGFITDTQYF. DNA for the CDR3: TGTGCCAGCAGTTCGGGACAGGGGTTCATCACAGATACGCAGTATTTT.

This clone appeared once. V is TRBV27 and J is TRBJ2-5; a weak D match, TRBD2 (5 bases). The CDR3 extends over 17 amino acids. Germline CDR1 reads MNHEY; CDR2 reads SMNVEV (reference sequence). The germline V and J ends were trimmed by 7 bases and 4 bases, with 25 bases remaining between them. The CDR3 DNA reads as TGTGCCAGCACCTTGAAGGTAGCGCCTACACGGGGAGAGACCCAGTACTTC. Its protein product is CASTLKVAPTRGETQYF.

This sequence joins TRBV5-4 and TRBJ2-1, with D unclear. CDR1 SGHNT and CDR2 YYREEE come from the germline V gene (reference sequence). Trimming took 2 bases from V and 8 from J, leaving 14 bases between them. The CDR3 is 14 residues long. CDR3 in amino acids: CASSFPLEVDEQFF. The CDR3 nucleotides are TGTGCCAGCAGCTTCCCCTTAGAGGTGGATGAGCAGTTCTTC.

The chain recombines TRBV18 with TRBJ2-1, with 7 positions matching TRBD1. Trimming took 2 bases from V and 9 from J; bases not matched to a gene: 1. CDR3 length: 12 residues. The germline V gene has CDR1 KGHSH and CDR2 LQKENI. The DNA of the CDR3 is TGTGCCAGCTCACCAGCAGGGGGTGAGCAGTTCTTC. Protein: CASSPAGGEQFF.

V usage is TRBV2 and J usage is TRBJ2-4; 8 bases are a match to TRBD1. The CDR3 has 14 amino acids. V lost 4 bases to trimming and J lost 7 bases; unmatched junction nucleotides: 6. Germline-derived CDR1 and CDR2 are SNHLY and FYNNEI. The CDR3 loop reads CASSVDRGSNIQYF. For the CDR3, the DNA is TGTGCCAGCAGTGTCGACAGGGGAAGCAACATTCAGTACTTC.

The genes are TRBV6-6 and TRBJ2-7; possibly TRBD2 for D (6 bases). Germline-derived CDR1 and CDR2 are MNHNY and SVGAGI (reference sequence). Between the trimmed V and J ends, which lost 2 bases and 0 bases, there was a span of 8 bases. This CDR3 spans 14 amino acids. CDR3 in DNA: TGTGCCAGCAGTTACGGGAGGAGCTCCTACGAGCAGTACTTC. It codes for CASSYGRSSYEQYF.

This clone came up a few times. The genes are TRBV5-6 and TRBJ1-2, with D tentatively TRBD1 (6 bases). Germline lookup yields CDR1 SGHDT and CDR2 YYEEEE. V was pared by 1 base and J by 6 bases, with 19 bases between. The CDR3 consists of 16 residues. The CDR3 sequence: CASSLYQGRVVDGYTF. The CDR3 nucleotides read TGTGCCAGCAGCTTGTATCAGGGGCGGGTTGTCGATGGCTACACCTTC. Full variable domain (outside the CDR3, taken from reference TRBV5-6 and TRBJ1-2): DAGVTQSPTHLIKTRGQQVTLRCSPKSGHDTVSWYQQALGQGPQFIFQYYEEEERQRGNFPDRFSGHQFPNYSSELNVNALLLGDSALYLCASSLYQGRVVDGYTFGSGTRLTVV.

The chain links TRBV30 to TRBJ2-7; weak D call: TRBD1 (6 bases). The V gene's germline CDR1 is GTSNPN and CDR2 SVGIG (reference sequence). This CDR3 is built from 12 residues. The V end was cut by 2 bases, the J end by 8 bases, with 13 bases between. This CDR3 reads CAWSKTGGQQYF. CDR3 in DNA: TGTGCCTGGAGTAAGACAGGAGGTCAGCAGTACTTC.

The chain combines TRBV5-1 with TRBJ1-1; D is unresolved. Per the germline V gene, CDR1 is SGHRS and CDR2 is YFSETQ. V gave up 3 bases and J gave up 4 bases, with 19 bases separating them. This CDR3 comprises 16 residues. The CDR3: CASSSARPRGGTEAFF. CDR3 coding DNA: TGCGCCAGCAGCTCGGCGAGGCCCCGGGGAGGCACTGAAGCTTTCTTT.

J is TRBJ1-2 and V is TRBV2; D is unresolved. The CDR3 consists of 11 residues. Deletions cut 3 bases from V and 3 bases from J, with 2 bases between. Germline V gene sequence: CDR1 SNHLY, CDR2 FYNNEI. The CDR3 nucleotides read TGTGCCAGCAGTGACTACTATGGCTACACCTTC. Its translation: CASSDYYGYTF.

The chain is built from TRBV29-1 and TRBJ1-1, with D possibly being TRBD1 (5 bases). The V and J ends lost 5 bases and 0 bases respectively, with 10 bases between them. Germline V gene lookup returns CDR1 SQVTM and CDR2 ANQGSEA. The CDR3 is 13 residues long. This CDR3 reads CSVYRYLNTEAFF. CDR3 coding DNA: TGCAGCGTTTACAGGTATTTGAACACTGAAGCTTTCTTT.

The V and J genes are TRBV16 and TRBJ1-5; 7 bases line up with TRBD1. Germline values: CDR1 KGHSY, CDR2 FQNENV. This CDR3 region has 13 residues. Trimming removed 2 bases from V and 5 bases from J; junction bases left unmatched: 0. The CDR3 DNA reads TGTGCCAGCAGCCAACAGGGGGATCAGCCCCAGCATTTT. Its translation: CASSQQGDQPQHF.